This T cell receptor (beta chain) derives from a study of T cell responses to AZD1222 COVID-19 vaccine. Per germline, CDR1 DFQATT and CDR2 SNEGSKA (reference sequence). The V end lost 5 bases, the J end lost 5 bases, and 7 bases lay between the germline ends. The CDR3 loop spans 11 amino acids. As for this clone: No antigen is known for it.

Notes on the study in general: Only five to seven AZD1222 recipients were seropositive at baseline.

Profiled with immunoSEQ multiplex PCR; TCRdb holds only in-frame clones, not every one. This table holds just under 100,000 clones, 88% found once. The source is an adult in good health. Here the sequenced sample was peripheral blood, taken on day 0 of AZD1222 vaccination. The chain links TRBV20-1 to TRBJ2-1; possibly TRBD2 for D (6 bases). The CDR3 loop reads CSARLDNEQFF. DNA of the CDR3: TGCAGTGCTCGACTAGACAATGAGCAGTTCTTC.